These 23 T cell receptor beta chains originate from one sample sequenced in a study of blood T cell repertoires in COVID-19. Sequencing was performed with immunoSEQ multiplex PCR; in TCRdb, only in-frame clones are kept and a portion is missing. The sample comprises fewer than 45,000 clones, roughly 80% of which are singletons, and about 1.5% rests with the top ten. Sequencing used peripheral blood. All receptors derive from a man in his fifties or sixties with COVID-19, enrolled during active disease.

The chain has TRBV7-8 and TRBJ2-3; the match to TRBD2 covers 14 bases. V lost 5 bases to trimming and J lost 1 base; unmatched junction nucleotides: 11. Germline V gene data show CDR1 as SGHVS and CDR2 as FQNEAQ. This CDR3 has 19 residues. In DNA form, the CDR3 reads TGTGCCAGCAGCACCCCGGGACTAGCGGGAGTGGGTGGCACAGATACGCAGTATTTT. This sequence encodes CASSTPGLAGVGGTDTQYF.

The CDR3 bases are TGTGCCAGCAGCAGTGGGGGCAACTATGGCTACACCTTC. This codes for CASSSGGNYGYTF. The chain uses TRBV9 and TRBJ1-2, with a possible D match to TRBD1 (6 bases). CDR3 size: 13 residues. The germline V gene has CDR1 SGDLS and CDR2 YYNGEE. Between the trimmed V and J ends, which lost 4 bases and 2 bases, there was a span of 9 bases.

The J gene is TRBJ2-1, the V gene TRBV7-2; D might be TRBD2 (7 bases). Germline V gives CDR1 SGHTA, CDR2 FQGNSA. The CDR3 loop spans 15 amino acids. V lost 5 bases and J lost 8, with 19 bases in between. In DNA, the CDR3 is TGTGCCAGCAGCCCCGTTGGGGGGGCGCGCGATGAGCAGTTCTTC. It codes for CASSPVGGARDEQFF.

The V and J genes are TRBV7-9 and TRBJ1-5; tentative D call: TRBD1 (5 bases). Germline CDR1 SEHNR, CDR2 FQNEAQ (reference sequence). The CDR3 sequence is 13 residues long. Between the trimmed V and J ends, which lost 3 bases and 7 bases, there was a span of 10 bases. CDR3 region: CASSLGGEQPQHF. The CDR3 DNA is TGTGCCAGCAGCTTGGGAGGGGAACAGCCCCAGCATTTT.

CDR3 region: CASGFRTGGGWVHEQYF. The DNA for the CDR3 is TGTGCTAGTGGTTTTAGGACAGGTGGAGGGTGGGTCCACGAGCAGTACTTC. The chain links TRBV12-5 to TRBJ2-7; possible D gene TRBD1, 7 bases. The CDR3 is 17 residues long. V shed 3 bases and J shed 5 bases, with 23 bases lying between them. Germline V gene data show CDR1 as LGHNT and CDR2 as FRNRAP.

V gene TRBV19 combines with J gene TRBJ1-2; the D gene is possibly TRBD1 (5 bases). Trimming pared 3 bases from V and 6 bases from J, leaving 14 bases between. Germline V gene data show CDR1 as LNHDA and CDR2 as SQIVND (reference sequence). This CDR3 has 14 amino acids. The CDR3 region is CASSIGTGVNGYTF. CDR3 in DNA: TGTGCCAGTAGTATCGGGACTGGCGTGAATGGCTACACCTTC.

This clone was counted a single time. V is TRBV28 and J is TRBJ1-3; TRBD1 agrees at 8 bases. Per the germline V gene, CDR1 is MDHEN and CDR2 is SYDVKM. V trimming: 6 bases; J trimming: 3 bases; junction bases outside the gene matches: 10. CDR3 length: 16 residues. The CDR3 loop reads CASSPRTGRLGNTIYF. CDR3 nucleotide sequence: TGTGCCAGCAGCCCCCGGACAGGGAGGCTTGGAAACACCATATATTTT.

CDR3 sequence: CASTRLAGGRETQYF. Here the CDR3 DNA reads TGTGCCAGCACCCGACTAGCGGGAGGGCGGGAGACCCAGTACTTC. The chain carries TRBV27 and TRBJ2-5; 14 positions match TRBD2. CDR1 and CDR2 (germline): MNHEY, SMNVEV (reference sequence). The V segment lost 7 bases and the J segment 5 bases; nucleotides outside the gene matches: 6. This CDR3 region has 15 residues.

The chain combines TRBV5-1 with TRBJ2-2; 10 bases agree with TRBD2. The CDR3 extends over 14 amino acids. Germline trimming cut 0 bases from V and 8 bases from J; bases unmatched to any gene: 1. Looked up from germline, CDR1 is SGHRS and CDR2 is YFSETQ. The DNA of the CDR3 is TGCGCCAGCAGCTTGGCTAGCGGGAGTGGGGAGCTGTTTTTT. This encodes CASSLASGSGELFF.

The chain carries TRBV5-4 and TRBJ2-1; 7 bases line up with TRBD1. Unmatched junction bases numbered 10, after V lost 4 bases and J lost 6 bases. Germline values: CDR1 SGHNT, CDR2 YYREEE (reference sequence). This CDR3 is built from 15 residues. This CDR3 reads CASSIPTGLSNEQFF. The CDR3 DNA sequence: TGTGCCAGCAGCATACCGACAGGGTTGTCCAATGAGCAGTTCTTC.

The rearrangement uses TRBV6-6 and TRBJ2-5; TRBD2 aligns across 7 bases. This CDR3 is 15 amino acids long. CDR1 is MNHNY, CDR2 SVGAGI, per germline (reference sequence). V lost 4 bases to trimming and J lost 2 bases; unmatched junction nucleotides: 7. The CDR3 nucleotides read TGTGCCAGCAGTTCCCCCGCTAGCGGTCAAGAGACCCAGTACTTC. Protein product: CASSSPASGQETQYF.

J is TRBJ2-1 and V is TRBV29-1; 9 bases are a match to TRBD1. J lost 7 bases, V lost 6 bases, and 7 bases had no gene match. The CDR3 spans 13 residues. CDR1 and CDR2 from the germline V gene are SQVTM and ANQGSEA. The CDR3 is CSVGDRVINEQFF. In DNA, the CDR3 is TGCAGCGTCGGGGACAGGGTGATAAATGAGCAGTTCTTC.

V usage is TRBV6-1 and J usage is TRBJ1-5, with D possibly being TRBD1 (5 bases). The V end was cut by 2 bases, the J end by 1 base, with 15 bases between. Germline assignment: CDR1 MNHNS and CDR2 SASEGT. CDR3 length: 17 residues. The CDR3 loop is CASSEISGGFSNQPQHF. CDR3 nucleotide sequence: TGTGCCAGCAGTGAAATCTCGGGGGGATTCAGCAATCAGCCCCAGCATTTT.

V is TRBV30 and J is TRBJ2-2; maybe TRBD1 (6 bases). Germline-derived CDR1 and CDR2 are GTSNPN and SVGIG (reference sequence). This CDR3 is 13 amino acids long. V was clipped by 4 bases and J by 6 bases, with 12 bases between them. CDR3 amino acids: CAWNRVVAGELFF. CDR3 in DNA: TGTGCCTGGAACAGGGTTGTTGCCGGGGAGCTGTTTTTT.

V is TRBV5-4 and J is TRBJ1-1, with 8 nucleotides matching TRBD1. Trimming cost V 2 bases and J 3 bases; bases outside gene matches: 3. The CDR3 consists of 14 residues. Germline CDR1 and CDR2: SGHNT and YYREEE (reference sequence). DNA of the CDR3: TGTGCCAGCAGCTTACAGGGGGTGTACACTGAAGCTTTCTTT. This gives the protein CASSLQGVYTEAFF.

This chain uses TRBV4-1 with TRBJ2-2, with unresolved D. The germline CDR1 and CDR2 sequences are MGHRA and YSYEKL. Trimming cost V 1 base and J 7 bases, with 4 bases left between them. The CDR3 totals 12 residues. The CDR3 region is CASSQGGGELFF. The DNA for the CDR3 is TGCGCCAGCAGCCAAGGAGGCGGGGAGCTGTTTTTT.

J is TRBJ1-1 and V is TRBV11-3; D remains unclear. Trimming took 0 bases from V and 2 from J, leaving 7 bases between them. The V gene's germline CDR1 is SGHNT and CDR2 YENEEA. The CDR3 loop spans 14 amino acids. The CDR3 coding sequence is TGTGCCAGCAGCTTAGATGGGAGAAACACTGAAGCTTTCTTT. Translation gives CASSLDGRNTEAFF.

The CDR3 region is CATSLGGTSTDTQYF. The CDR3 DNA is TGTGCCACCAGTCTAGGCGGGACTAGCACAGATACGCAGTATTTT. The chain has TRBV24-1 and TRBJ2-3; perhaps TRBD2 as D (6 bases). CDR1 is KGHDR and CDR2 is SFDVKD in the germline V gene. This CDR3 is 15 amino acids long. The ends were cut back, 6 bases at V and 0 bases at J, with 12 bases in the middle.

The rearrangement links TRBV27 to TRBJ2-7, with D perhaps matching TRBD2 (6 bases). V was shortened by 6 bases and J by 4 bases, with 13 bases between the two germline ends. The CDR3 runs to 13 residues. CDR1 MNHEY and CDR2 SMNVEV come from the germline V gene (reference sequence). CDR3 nucleotide sequence: TGTGCCAGCAGCCGTGGGGGGAAGTACGAGCAGTACTTC. Protein product: CASSRGGKYEQYF.

The V call is TRBV7-2, the J call TRBJ1-6, with a weak D call TRBD1 (5 bases). The V and J ends lost 8 bases and 9 bases respectively, with 17 bases between them. The CDR3 has 14 amino acids. Germline V gives CDR1 SGHTA, CDR2 FQGNSA. The CDR3 DNA reads TGTGCCAGCGCCTCGGGGGGAATTAGTTCACCCCTCCACTTT. Translation: CASASGGISSPLHF.

The chain uses TRBV5-1 and TRBJ2-1; 10 bases align to TRBD2. This CDR3 has 15 residues. V trimming: 6 bases; J trimming: 0 bases; junction bases outside the gene matches: 3. CDR1 and CDR2 from the germline V gene are SGHRS and YFSETQ. The CDR3 nucleotides are TGCGCCAGCATCCCTAGCGGGAGCTCCTACAATGAGCAGTTCTTC. This sequence encodes CASIPSGSSYNEQFF.

CDR3 in amino acids: CASSMGTMNTGELFF. The CDR3 DNA reads TGTGCCAGCAGTATGGGGACAATGAACACCGGGGAGCTGTTTTTT. The chain uses TRBV2 and TRBJ2-2, with a possible D match to TRBD1 (6 bases). This CDR3 contains 15 residues. Trimming pared 5 bases from V and 1 base from J, leaving 11 bases between. CDR1 is SNHLY and CDR2 is FYNNEI in the germline V gene.

The genes are TRBV6-5 and TRBJ1-1; 9 bases are a match to TRBD1. Germline CDR1 reads MNHEY; CDR2 reads SVGAGI. The CDR3 sequence is 13 residues long. With 9 bases clipped from V and 1 base from J, the junction kept 3 bases outside the gene matches. The CDR3 region has the DNA TGTGCCAGTCAGACAGGGGGGAACACTGAAGCTTTCTTT. This codes for CASQTGGNTEAFF.